These 21 T cell receptor beta chains were all obtained from the same sample, sequenced in a study of blood T cells in healthy people across ages. Through a sample-barcoded 5' primer and a J-beta primer mix, a second PCR was run for roughly 7 to 12 cycles. TCRdb independently ran MiXCR on the 5' RACE reads; one entry per CDR3 protein. This table has over 950,000 distinct CDR3 sequences, more than 30% appearing once. Specimen: blood. Receptors originate from a man younger than 35 in good health.

This clonotype was seen more than once but under ten times. The chain has TRBV6-5 and TRBJ2-3; TRBD1 matches at 10 bases. The CDR3 contains 16 residues. J was trimmed by 1 base and V by 6 bases; bases with no gene match: 7. CDR1 and CDR2 (germline): MNHEY, SVGAGI. CDR3 nucleotides: TGTGCCAGCAGACCGAGGGACAGGGGTGGCACAGATACGCAGTATTTT. This encodes CASRPRDRGGTDTQYF.

This clonotype turned up a few times. The rearrangement links TRBV4-3 to TRBJ2-3; D tentatively fits TRBD1 or TRBD2 (5 bases each). CDR3 length: 17 residues. V shed 0 bases and J shed 3 bases, with 16 bases lying between them. The germline V gene has CDR1 LGHNA and CDR2 YSLEER. CDR3 residues: CASSQDQGSEGTDTQYF. The CDR3 DNA is TGCGCCAGCAGCCAAGATCAGGGTAGCGAGGGGACAGATACGCAGTATTTT.

This clonotype was detected only a few times. This rearrangement joins TRBV15 to TRBJ1-5, with D possibly matching TRBD1 (5 bases). V lost 0 bases and J 1 base, leaving 13 bases between the germline ends. Germline CDR1 is LNHNV and CDR2 is YYDKDF (reference sequence). The CDR3 is made up of 17 amino acids. In nucleotides, the CDR3 is TGTGCCACCAGCAGAGATCGAATTTGGGGGAGCAATCAGCCCCAGCATTTT. Protein: CATSRDRIWGSNQPQHF.

This rearrangement joins TRBV20-1 to TRBJ1-5; no reliable D call. The germline V gene has CDR1 DFQATT and CDR2 SNEGSKA (reference sequence). V lost 3 bases, J lost 7 bases, and 4 bases lay in between. The CDR3 length is 10 residues. CDR3 sequence (DNA): TGCAGTGCTAGTGGGCAGCCCCAGCATTTT. It translates to CSASGQPQHF.

This clonotype was seen a handful of times. The chain has TRBV6-5 and TRBJ1-2, with 8 bases aligning to TRBD1. V lost 10 bases to trimming and J lost 4 bases; unmatched junction nucleotides: 8. The germline gives CDR1 MNHEY, CDR2 SVGAGI. This CDR3 has 13 residues. The CDR3 spells CATTGGSSYGYTF. CDR3 DNA sequence: TGTGCCACTACAGGGGGATCTTCCTATGGCTACACCTTC.

The V call is TRBV2, the J call TRBJ1-2; maybe TRBD1 (5 bases). CDR1 is SNHLY, CDR2 FYNNEI, per germline. Trimming took off 5 bases at V and 4 bases at J, with 14 bases between the two ends. CDR3 length: 14 residues. The CDR3 is CASSHPGGPYGYTF. CDR3 in DNA: TGTGCCAGCAGTCACCCGGGGGGACCCTATGGCTACACCTTC.

This clonotype was recorded many times. The chain uses TRBV10-3 and TRBJ1-2; D not resolved. In germline, CDR1 is ENHRY, CDR2 SYGVKD. Trimming removed 0 bases at V and 4 bases at J, with 18 bases between. CDR3 length: 17 residues. The DNA for the CDR3 is TGTGCCATCAGTGAGTCGGCGGTATCGGGCAGAACCTATGGCTACACCTTC. Its protein is CAISESAVSGRTYGYTF.

This chain uses TRBV20-1 with TRBJ1-5; 12 positions agree with TRBD1. J gave up 6 bases and V 2 bases, and 2 bases lay outside the gene matches. The CDR3 has 14 residues. Germline V gene lookup returns CDR1 DFQATT and CDR2 SNEGSKA (reference sequence). The CDR3: CSARWDRGLQPQHF. The CDR3 DNA sequence: TGCAGTGCTAGATGGGACAGGGGGCTTCAGCCCCAGCATTTT.

The chain links TRBV7-9 to TRBJ2-1; 14 bases are a match to TRBD2. The ends lost 5 bases at V and 6 bases at J; junction bases unmatched: 6. Per germline, CDR1 SEHNR and CDR2 FQNEAQ (reference sequence). This CDR3 has 16 residues. The CDR3 bases are TGTGCCAGCAGCCCCGTCGGACTAGCGGGGGGCAATGAGCAGTTCTTC. Amino acid sequence: CASSPVGLAGGNEQFF.

The chain is built from TRBV5-1 and TRBJ1-1, with a possible D match to TRBD1 (5 bases). Looked up from germline, CDR1 is SGHRS and CDR2 is YFSETQ. This CDR3 spans 13 amino acids. V was trimmed by 4 bases and J by 6 bases, leaving 13 bases between them. This chain's CDR3 is CASSPLQDSEAFF. The CDR3 nucleotides are TGCGCCAGCAGCCCACTACAGGATTCTGAAGCTTTCTTT.

With respect to this clonotype: With a much larger clone just one base away, this may be a read error. CDR3 coding DNA: TGCAGTGCTTGTCATAGCAATCAGCCCCAGCATTTT. Encoded protein: CSACHSNQPQHF. The chain has TRBV20-1 and TRBJ1-5; D unresolved. The CDR3 extends over 12 amino acids. The V gene lost 5 bases and the J gene lost 0 bases, with 5 bases spanning the gap. CDR1 DFQATT and CDR2 SNEGSKA come from the germline V gene (reference sequence).

The chain joins TRBV9 to TRBJ2-3; D is unclear. Between the trimmed V and J ends, which lost 0 bases and 5 bases, there was a span of 7 bases. The CDR3 sequence is 13 residues long. Germline loops: CDR1 SGDLS, CDR2 YYNGEE. CDR3 DNA sequence: TGTGCCAGCAGCGTAGGCATGGGAGATACGCAGTATTTT. Residues: CASSVGMGDTQYF.

V and J are TRBV19 and TRBJ1-2; D is unclear. CDR1 LNHDA and CDR2 SQIVND come from the germline V gene (reference sequence). The CDR3 length is 13 residues. Trimming cost V 10 bases and J 2 bases, with 14 bases left between them. CDR3 in amino acids: CATSSWGNYGYTF. The CDR3 DNA reads TGTGCCACGAGTAGTTGGGGAAACTATGGCTACACCTTC.

This chain links TRBV3-1 with TRBJ1-1, with D perhaps TRBD1 (5 bases). Deletions cut 6 bases from V and 4 bases from J, with 15 bases between. This CDR3 is 14 amino acids long. Looked up from germline, CDR1 is LGHDT and CDR2 is YNNKEL (reference sequence). The CDR3 nucleotides are TGTGCCAGCAGACAGATATCGGGGGGCACTGAAGCTTTCTTT. Its protein product is CASRQISGGTEAFF.

On this clonotype itself: This may arise from a read error, as a much more abundant clone is one base away. The rearrangement joins TRBV27 to TRBJ2-1; TRBD2 aligns across 11 bases. This CDR3 is built from 15 residues. Germline V gene lookup returns CDR1 MNHEY and CDR2 SMNVEV (reference sequence). CDR3 in DNA: TGTGCCAGCAGTCAACGGACTAGCGGGTACAATGAGCGGTTCTTC. Amino acids: CASSQRTSGYNERFF.

This clonotype has only a few counts. This chain's CDR3 is CASSATSGGDEQFF. The CDR3 bases are TGTGCCAGCAGCGCAACTAGCGGGGGTGATGAGCAGTTCTTC. The chain is built from TRBV9 and TRBJ2-1, with 11 bases aligning to TRBD2. CDR1 SGDLS and CDR2 YYNGEE come from the germline V gene. Losses at the gene ends were 3 bases for V and 8 bases for J; bases not matched to a gene: 4. The CDR3 contains 14 residues.

The rearrangement joins TRBV5-6 to TRBJ2-3; 16 nucleotides line up with TRBD2. This CDR3 is built from 19 residues. Per germline, CDR1 SGHDT and CDR2 YYEEEE. With V trimmed by 4 bases and J by 2 bases, 10 bases remained unmatched. CDR3 coding DNA: TGTGCCAGCAGCGCAACCGGGACTAGCGGGGGGGGTATCACAGATACGCAGTATTTT. This translates into CASSATGTSGGGITDTQYF.

The chain has TRBV6-2 or TRBV6-3 and TRBJ2-1, with 9 bases that match TRBD1. Gene TRBJ2-7 matches the end of the DNA better, so the J call may be wrong. Germline V CDR1 and CDR2: MNHEY, SVGEGT. This CDR3 has 14 residues. CDR3 nucleotides: TGTGCCAGCAACCGGGACAGGGTCCACAATGAGCAGTACTTC. Its translation: CASNRDRVHNEQYF.

The V and J genes are TRBV4-3 and TRBJ1-5; possibly TRBD1 for D (6 bases). There are 16 residues in the CDR3. Germline assignment: CDR1 LGHNA and CDR2 YSLEER. V lost 0 bases, J lost 3 bases, and 12 bases lay in between. DNA for the CDR3: TGCGCCAGCAGCCAAGATCGCGGGGGCCCCAATCAGCCCCAGCATTTT. Its translation: CASSQDRGGPNQPQHF.

As regards this clonotype: A clone one base away is much larger, so this may be a read error. This chain connects TRBV7-3 to TRBJ2-5, with D hard to call. CDR1 and CDR2 (germline): SGHTA, FQGTGA. The V gene lost 7 bases and the J gene lost 11 bases, with 5 bases spanning the gap. CDR3 length: 8 amino acids. For the CDR3, the DNA is TGTGCCAGCAATGAGCAGTACTTC. Amino acids: CASNEQYF.

There are a few counts of this clonotype. The chain joins TRBV20-1 to TRBJ1-2; the match to TRBD1 covers 10 bases. CDR3 length: 12 residues. Germline lookup yields CDR1 DFQATT and CDR2 SNEGSKA (reference sequence). V lost 6 bases and J lost 6; bases outside the gene matches: 4. CDR3 DNA sequence: TGCAGTGCCGCGACAGGGGGCGATGGCTACACCTTC. Translating gives CSAATGGDGYTF.